This entry lists 27 T cell receptor beta chains sequenced from one sample in a study of blood T cell repertoires in COVID-19. TCRdb's copy holds only in-frame clones and misses some; the assay was immunoSEQ multiplex PCR. The sample carries over 75,000 clones, roughly 80% recorded once. Sequencing input: peripheral blood. These receptors originate from a man in his fifties who had recovered from COVID-19.

The gene calls are TRBV19 and TRBJ2-7; maybe TRBD1 (5 bases). The V end was cut by 2 bases, the J end by 4 bases, with 15 bases between. The CDR3 contains 15 residues. Germline CDR1 is LNHDA and CDR2 is SQIVND (reference sequence). The CDR3 region has the DNA TGTGCCAGTAGTATAAATATAGGGGCGGATTACGAGCAGTACTTC. As protein: CASSINIGADYEQYF.

This clone was recorded only once. The rearrangement links TRBV3-1 (or the pseudogene TRBV3-2) to TRBJ2-3, with D tentatively TRBD2 (6 bases). V lost 8 bases, J lost 2 bases, and 8 bases lay in between. Germline V gene sequence: CDR1 LGHDT, CDR2 YNNKEL (reference sequence). The CDR3 contains 12 residues. CDR3 DNA sequence: TGTGCCAGCGGGGGGTACACAGATACGCAGTATTTT. As protein: CASGGYTDTQYF.

DNA for the CDR3: TGTGCCAGCAGCAAAATTGGGGCGGGACAGGGGGCCAATGAGCAGTTCTTC. It codes for CASSKIGAGQGANEQFF. J is TRBJ2-1 and V is TRBV25-1; 12 bases align to TRBD1. The germline gives CDR1 MGHDK, CDR2 SYGVNS. The ends lost 6 bases at V and 6 bases at J; junction bases unmatched: 12. The CDR3 covers 17 residues. The full variable domain, rest sourced from reference TRBV25-1 and TRBJ2-1, is EADIYQTPRYLVIGTGKKITLECSQTMGHDKMYWYQQDPGMELHLIHYSYGVNSTEKGDLSSESTVSRIRTEHFPLTLESARPSHTSQYLCASSKIGAGQGANEQFFGPGTRLTVL.

The V call is TRBV7-8, the J call TRBJ2-7; a weak D match, TRBD2 (5 bases). CDR1 is SGHVS, CDR2 FQNEAQ, per germline. V lost 2 bases and J 7 bases, leaving 18 bases between the germline ends. The CDR3 contains 15 residues. CDR3 sequence reads: CASSLNQAPGGEQYF. CDR3 DNA sequence: TGTGCCAGCAGCTTAAACCAGGCTCCAGGAGGAGAGCAGTACTTC.

J is TRBJ2-1 and V is TRBV5-1; D is possibly TRBD1 (6 bases). Trimming stripped 4 bases from V and 0 bases from J, with 11 bases between. Germline lookup yields CDR1 SGHRS and CDR2 YFSETQ. This CDR3 region has 15 residues. CDR3 loop: CASSADSSSYNEQFF. The CDR3 region has the DNA TGCGCCAGCAGCGCGGACAGCAGCTCCTACAATGAGCAGTTCTTC. Looking up the rest from reference TRBV5-1 and TRBJ2-1 gives the full variable domain: KAGVTQTPRYLIKTRGQQVTLSCSPISGHRSVSWYQQTPGQGLQFLFEYFSETQRNKGNFPGRFSGRQFSNSRSEMNVSTLELGDSALYLCASSADSSSYNEQFFGPGTRLTVL.

The rearrangement links TRBV12-5 to TRBJ2-5; 10 bases fit TRBD2. The trim removed 6 bases at V and 7 bases at J, leaving 8 bases unmatched. CDR1 LGHNT and CDR2 FRNRAP come from the germline V gene. This CDR3 is 14 amino acids long. This chain's CDR3 is CASGRSGGRGTQYF. CDR3 DNA sequence: TGTGCTAGTGGCCGTAGCGGGGGGCGAGGGACCCAGTACTTC.

The chain has TRBV20-1 and TRBJ2-7; the match to TRBD2 covers 8 bases. V lost 3 bases to trimming and J lost 1 base; unmatched junction nucleotides: 8. The CDR3 runs 15 residues. The germline gives CDR1 DFQATT, CDR2 SNEGSKA (reference sequence). In DNA, the CDR3 is TGCAGTGCTAGTGCGGGGGGTGGCTCTTCCTACGAGCAGTACTTC. Translated, it gives CSASAGGGSSYEQYF.

The chain joins TRBV7-6 to TRBJ2-7, with D uncertain. Germline assignment: CDR1 SGHVS and CDR2 FNYEAQ. This CDR3 comprises 11 residues. Trimming cost V 2 bases and J 6 bases, with 5 bases left between them. The CDR3 protein is CASSLSGEQYF. The DNA of the CDR3 is TGTGCCAGCAGCTTATCAGGCGAGCAGTACTTC. Variable domain in full (rest from reference TRBV7-6 and TRBJ2-7): GAGVSQSPRYKVTKRGQDVALRCDPISGHVSLYWYRQALGQGPEFLTYFNYEAQQDKSGLPNDRFSAERPEGSISTLTIQRTEQRDSAMYRCASSLSGEQYFGPGTRLTVT.

This clone was seen a few times. CDR3 sequence reads: CASTKGGGANVLTF. CDR3 bases: TGTGCCAGCACCAAGGGAGGGGGGGCCAACGTCCTGACTTTC. The chain joins TRBV6-6 to TRBJ2-6; 7 bases are a match to TRBD2. Germline lookup yields CDR1 MNHNY and CDR2 SVGAGI (reference sequence). J lost 4 bases, V lost 7 bases, and 4 bases had no gene match. The CDR3 is made up of 14 amino acids.

Only one count was recorded for this clone. The CDR3 region is CASSWTGGPEQPQHF. The CDR3, as DNA: TGTGCCAGCAGTTGGACAGGGGGTCCGGAGCAGCCCCAGCATTTT. J is TRBJ1-5 and V is TRBV6-5; 10 bases align to TRBD1. Trimming cost V 4 bases and J 7 bases; bases outside gene matches: 7. The CDR3 has 15 residues. Germline assignment: CDR1 MNHEY and CDR2 SVGAGI.

The chain combines TRBV5-4 with TRBJ2-7, with TRBD1 as a possible D gene (5 bases). There are 12 residues in the CDR3. CDR1 and CDR2 (germline): SGHNT, YYREEE (reference sequence). V lost 1 base, J lost 4 bases, and 6 bases lay in between. The chain's CDR3 is CASSLQGYEQYF. DNA for the CDR3: TGTGCCAGCAGCTTGCAGGGTTACGAGCAGTACTTC.

The rearrangement links TRBV9 to TRBJ2-2; weak D call: TRBD2 (5 bases). The length of the CDR3 is 15 residues. Germline V lookup: CDR1 SGDLS, CDR2 YYNGEE. Trimming stripped 0 bases from V and 1 base from J, with 7 bases between. The CDR3 DNA reads as TGTGCCAGCAGCGTAGGGAGGATGAACACCGGGGAGCTGTTTTTT. This encodes CASSVGRMNTGELFF.

V usage is TRBV5-8 and J usage is TRBJ1-5; 7 nucleotides agree with TRBD1. Germline loops: CDR1 SGHTS, CDR2 YDEGEE. The CDR3 covers 14 residues. Trimming at V came to 4 bases and at J to 8 bases, leaving 9 bases not matched to a gene. The CDR3 protein is CASSTTGRKEPQHF. For the CDR3, the DNA is TGTGCCAGCAGCACGACAGGGCGAAAGGAGCCCCAGCATTTT.

The V call is TRBV6-5, the J call TRBJ1-2; TRBD1 might be the D (6 bases). Germline V lookup: CDR1 MNHEY, CDR2 SVGAGI. The CDR3 totals 14 residues. V shed 4 bases and J shed 1 base, with 10 bases lying between them. CDR3 coding DNA: TGTGCCAGCAGTTCCTGGACAGATAACTATGGCTACACCTTC. Translated, it gives CASSSWTDNYGYTF.

The rearrangement joins TRBV2 to TRBJ1-6, with D perhaps TRBD1 (5 bases). The CDR3 covers 13 residues. CDR1 is SNHLY, CDR2 FYNNEI, per germline. V was trimmed by 6 bases and J by 7 bases, leaving 10 bases between them. CDR3 in amino acids: CASSAGLNSPLHF. The DNA of the CDR3 is TGTGCCAGCAGCGCGGGACTAAATTCACCCCTCCACTTT.

This sequence joins TRBV4-1 and TRBJ2-2, with D perhaps matching TRBD1 (5 bases). The germline gives CDR1 MGHRA, CDR2 YSYEKL. V lost 4 bases, J lost 2 bases, and 11 bases lay in between. This CDR3 has 15 residues. CDR3 nucleotides: TGCGCCAGCAGCCTCCGGACACCTAACACCGGGGAGCTGTTTTTT. It is translated as CASSLRTPNTGELFF.

The rearrangement links TRBV4-2 to TRBJ2-1, with a weak D call TRBD1 (6 bases). The CDR3 is made up of 14 amino acids. Trimming shortened V by 3 bases and J by 5 bases, and 11 bases separated the two germline ends. In germline, CDR1 is LGHNA, CDR2 YNFKEQ. DNA for the CDR3: TGTGCCAGCAGCCATATCGGACAGAACAATGAGCAGTTCTTC. Residues: CASSHIGQNNEQFF.

This clone was found a few times. The chain links TRBV13 to TRBJ2-3, with 10 bases lining up with TRBD1. The CDR3 is made up of 15 amino acids. Germline lookup yields CDR1 PRHDT and CDR2 FYEKMQ (reference sequence). Trimming removed 3 bases from V and 5 bases from J; junction bases left unmatched: 5. CDR3 DNA sequence: TGTGCCAGCAGCTTCCGGGACAGGGGAATAGATACGCAGTATTTT. It translates to CASSFRDRGIDTQYF.

The chain has TRBV7-2 and TRBJ1-6, with 8 bases matching TRBD1. The germline V gene has CDR1 SGHTA and CDR2 FQGNSA. J was trimmed by 9 bases and V by 8 bases; bases with no gene match: 9. The CDR3 sequence is 14 residues long. CDR3 sequence reads: CASSPGRGLSPLHF. CDR3 bases: TGTGCCAGCTCTCCCGGCAGGGGGCTTTCACCCCTCCACTTT.

This chain links TRBV28 with TRBJ1-1, with D uncertain. The V gene's germline CDR1 is MDHEN and CDR2 SYDVKM. This CDR3 has 13 residues. Trimming shortened V by 6 bases and J by 1 base, and 9 bases separated the two germline ends. The CDR3 sequence is CASSPAGNTEAFF. CDR3 nucleotide sequence: TGTGCCAGCAGCCCGGCAGGGAACACTGAAGCTTTCTTT. Using reference TRBV28 and TRBJ1-1 for the parts outside the CDR3, the full variable domain is DVKVTQSSRYLVKRTGEKVFLECVQDMDHENMFWYRQDPGLGLRLIYFSYDVKMKEKGDIPEGYSVSREKKERFSLILESASTNQTSMYLCASSPAGNTEAFFGQGTRLTVV.

CDR3 residues: CASSGGQGSTNEKLFF. CDR3 sequence (DNA): TGTGCCAGCAGCGGGGGACAGGGGTCCACTAATGAAAAACTGTTTTTT. The rearrangement links TRBV5-6 to TRBJ1-4; 10 bases line up with TRBD1. Germline CDR1 is SGHDT and CDR2 is YYEEEE. Trimming cost V 4 bases and J 2 bases; bases outside gene matches: 5. The CDR3 has 16 amino acids.

V usage is TRBV6-5 and J usage is TRBJ1-2, with 8 bases lining up with TRBD1. Unmatched junction bases numbered 8, after V lost 7 bases and J lost 4 bases. The CDR3 is 14 amino acids. The V gene's germline CDR1 is MNHEY and CDR2 SVGAGI. CDR3 bases: TGTGCCAGCACACAGGGGGATTTCAGCTATGGCTACACCTTC. This encodes CASTQGDFSYGYTF.

This clone has a single count. The chain employs TRBV7-2 and TRBJ2-2; TRBD1 agrees at 8 bases. Germline CDR1 SGHTA, CDR2 FQGNSA. The V gene end was trimmed by 6 bases and the J gene end by 3 bases; junction bases not matched to a gene: 3. The CDR3 is 14 residues long. The CDR3: CASSLGQDTGELFF. The CDR3 DNA reads as TGTGCCAGCAGTTTGGGACAGGACACCGGGGAGCTGTTTTTT.

V gene TRBV11-1 combines with J gene TRBJ2-1; 9 nucleotides agree with TRBD1. There are 15 residues in the CDR3. Looked up from germline, CDR1 is SGHAT and CDR2 is FQDESV (reference sequence). Trimming removed 1 base from V and 6 bases from J; junction bases left unmatched: 4. The CDR3 region is CASSLVTGGSNEQFF. CDR3 in DNA: TGTGCCAGCAGCTTAGTGACAGGGGGAAGCAATGAGCAGTTCTTC.

The chain employs TRBV6-5 and TRBJ2-5; the D is unclear. V was trimmed by 5 bases and J by 1 base, leaving 8 bases between them. Germline CDR1 and CDR2: MNHEY and SVGAGI. The CDR3 loop spans 13 amino acids. CDR3 in amino acids: CASSRQLQETQYF. DNA for the CDR3: TGTGCCAGCAGTCGCCAACTCCAAGAGACCCAGTACTTC.

J is TRBJ1-4 and V is TRBV6-2 or TRBV6-3; tentative D call: TRBD1 (5 bases). Between the trimmed V and J ends, which lost 2 bases and 8 bases, there was a span of 15 bases. CDR1 is MNHEY and CDR2 is SVGEGT in the germline V gene. The CDR3 is made up of 15 amino acids. CDR3 coding DNA: TGTGCCAGCAGTTACAGCGGGCAGGGAGGCGAAAAACTGTTTTTT. It encodes CASSYSGQGGEKLFF.

The chain links TRBV5-6 to TRBJ1-3; TRBD1 agrees at 7 bases. The CDR3 has 18 amino acids. J was trimmed by 0 bases and V by 1 base; bases with no gene match: 10. CDR1 is SGHDT, CDR2 YYEEEE, per germline. The CDR3 DNA reads as TGTGCCAGCAGCTTGTACGGGACAGAGCTTTACTCTGGAAACACCATATATTTT. Its translation is CASSLYGTELYSGNTIYF. Variable domain in full (rest from reference TRBV5-6 and TRBJ1-3): DAGVTQSPTHLIKTRGQQVTLRCSPKSGHDTVSWYQQALGQGPQFIFQYYEEEERQRGNFPDRFSGHQFPNYSSELNVNALLLGDSALYLCASSLYGTELYSGNTIYFGEGSWLTVV.